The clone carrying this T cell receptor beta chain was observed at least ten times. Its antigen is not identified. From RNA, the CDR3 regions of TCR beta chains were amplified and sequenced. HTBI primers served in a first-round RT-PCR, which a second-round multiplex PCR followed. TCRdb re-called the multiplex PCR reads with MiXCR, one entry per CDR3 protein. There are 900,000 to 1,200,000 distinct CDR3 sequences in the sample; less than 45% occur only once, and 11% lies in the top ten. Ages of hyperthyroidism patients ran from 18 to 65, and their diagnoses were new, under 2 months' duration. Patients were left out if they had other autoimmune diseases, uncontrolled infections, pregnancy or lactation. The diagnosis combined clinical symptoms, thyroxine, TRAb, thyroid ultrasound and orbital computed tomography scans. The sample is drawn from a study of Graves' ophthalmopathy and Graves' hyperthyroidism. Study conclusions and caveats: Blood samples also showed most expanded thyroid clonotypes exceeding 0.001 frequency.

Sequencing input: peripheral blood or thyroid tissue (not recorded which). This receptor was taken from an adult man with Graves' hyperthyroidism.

CDR3: CAGSKGARGYTF. As DNA, the CDR3 is TGTGCCGGTAGTAAGGGGGCGAGGGGCTACACCTTC. The chain couples TRBV2 to TRBJ1-2; 7 positions match TRBD1. V was pared by 11 bases and J by 8 bases, with 11 bases of the junction left unmatched. The CDR3 covers 12 residues. CDR1 is SNHLY, CDR2 FYNNEI, per germline.